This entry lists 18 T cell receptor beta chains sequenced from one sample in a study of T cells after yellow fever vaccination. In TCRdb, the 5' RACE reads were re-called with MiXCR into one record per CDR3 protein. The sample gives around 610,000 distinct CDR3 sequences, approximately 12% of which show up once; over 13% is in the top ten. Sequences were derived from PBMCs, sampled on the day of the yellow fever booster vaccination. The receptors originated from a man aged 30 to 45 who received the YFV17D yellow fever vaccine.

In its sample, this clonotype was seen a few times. For the CDR3, the DNA is TGTGCCAGCTCACCACGTCGGGGTGCGGAGACCCAGTACTTC. This codes for CASSPRRGAETQYF. This chain joins TRBV18 and TRBJ2-5; D perhaps matches TRBD2 (5 bases). Germline values: CDR1 KGHSH, CDR2 LQKENI. There are 14 residues in the CDR3. Trimming removed 1 base at V and 5 bases at J, with 11 bases between.

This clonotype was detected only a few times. The CDR3 region is CAWSVTENTIYF. The CDR3 DNA follows: TGTGCCTGGAGTGTAACTGAAAACACCATATATTTT. The chain joins TRBV30 to TRBJ1-3; the D is unclear. Germline V CDR1 and CDR2: GTSNPN, SVGIG (reference sequence). The CDR3 spans 12 residues. Trimming cost V 0 bases and J 6 bases, with 6 bases left between them. Complete variable domain (other parts from reference TRBV30 and TRBJ1-3): SQTIHQWPATLVQPVGSPLSLECTVEGTSNPNLYWYRQAAGRGLQLLFYSVGIGQISSEVPQNLSASRPQDRQFILSSKKLLLSDSGFYLCAWSVTENTIYFGEGSWLTVV.

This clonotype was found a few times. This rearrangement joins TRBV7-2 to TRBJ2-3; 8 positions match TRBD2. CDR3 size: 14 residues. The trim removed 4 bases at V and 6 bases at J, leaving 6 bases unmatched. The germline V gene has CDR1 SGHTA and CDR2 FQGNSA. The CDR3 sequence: CASSSFGGGDTQYF. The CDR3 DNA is TGTGCCAGCAGCTCTTTCGGGGGGGGGGATACGCAGTATTTT.

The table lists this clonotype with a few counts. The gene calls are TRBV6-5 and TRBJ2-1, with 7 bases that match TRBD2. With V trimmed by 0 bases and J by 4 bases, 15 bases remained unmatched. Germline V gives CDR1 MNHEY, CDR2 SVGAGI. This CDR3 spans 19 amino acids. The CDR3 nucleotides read TGTGCCAGCAGTTACTCGCCATGGGGGGGAGCGGGTAATTACAATGAGCAGTTCTTC. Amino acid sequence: CASSYSPWGGAGNYNEQFF.

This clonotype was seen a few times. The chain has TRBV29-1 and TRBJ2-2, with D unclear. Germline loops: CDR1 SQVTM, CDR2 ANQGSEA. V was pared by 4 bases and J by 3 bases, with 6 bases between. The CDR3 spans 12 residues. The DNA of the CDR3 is TGCAGCGTTGCAGGATACACCGGGGAGCTGTTTTTT. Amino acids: CSVAGYTGELFF.

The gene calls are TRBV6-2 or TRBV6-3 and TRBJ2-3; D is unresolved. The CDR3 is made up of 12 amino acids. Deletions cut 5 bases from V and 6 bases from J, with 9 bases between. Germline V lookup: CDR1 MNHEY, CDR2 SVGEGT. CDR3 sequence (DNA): TGTGCCAGCAGTCCCTCCGACGATACGCAGTATTTT. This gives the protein CASSPSDDTQYF.

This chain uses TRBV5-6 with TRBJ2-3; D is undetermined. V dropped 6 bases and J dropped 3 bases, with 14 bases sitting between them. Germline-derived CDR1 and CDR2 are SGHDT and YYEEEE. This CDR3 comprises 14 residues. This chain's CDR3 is CASTIEQSTDTQYF. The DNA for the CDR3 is TGTGCCAGCACCATCGAACAAAGTACAGATACGCAGTATTTT.

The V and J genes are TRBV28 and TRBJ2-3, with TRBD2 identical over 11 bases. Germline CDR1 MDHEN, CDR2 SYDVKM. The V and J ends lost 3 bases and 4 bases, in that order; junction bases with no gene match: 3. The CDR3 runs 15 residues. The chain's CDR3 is CASSFGTSGADTQYF. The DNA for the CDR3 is TGTGCCAGCAGTTTCGGGACTAGCGGCGCAGATACGCAGTATTTT.

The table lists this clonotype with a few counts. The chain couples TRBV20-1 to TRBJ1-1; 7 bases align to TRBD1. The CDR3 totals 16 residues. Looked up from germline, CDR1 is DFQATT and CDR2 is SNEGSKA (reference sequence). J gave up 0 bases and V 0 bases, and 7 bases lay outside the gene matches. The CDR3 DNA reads TGCAGTGCTAGAGATGGCCTCGGGACAGTGAACACTGAAGCTTTCTTT. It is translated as CSARDGLGTVNTEAFF.

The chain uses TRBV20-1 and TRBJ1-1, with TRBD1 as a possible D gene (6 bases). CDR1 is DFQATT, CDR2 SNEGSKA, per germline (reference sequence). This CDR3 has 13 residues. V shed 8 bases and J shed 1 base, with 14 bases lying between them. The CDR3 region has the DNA TGCAGTTTCGGGGGGCCTACGAACACTGAAGCTTTCTTT. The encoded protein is CSFGGPTNTEAFF.

The CDR3 region is CASSLAGTASLMNTEAFF. The CDR3 nucleotides are TGCGCCAGCAGCTTGGCCGGGACAGCTAGTCTTATGAACACTGAAGCTTTCTTT. V and J are TRBV5-1 and TRBJ1-1, with TRBD1 matching 7 bases. The V segment lost 0 bases and the J segment 0 bases; nucleotides outside the gene matches: 11. The CDR3 is made up of 18 amino acids. Germline V gene lookup returns CDR1 SGHRS and CDR2 YFSETQ.

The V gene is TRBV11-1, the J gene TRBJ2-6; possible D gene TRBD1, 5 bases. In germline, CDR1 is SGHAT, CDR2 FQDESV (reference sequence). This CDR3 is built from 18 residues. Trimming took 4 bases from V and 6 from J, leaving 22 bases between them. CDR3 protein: CASSSPTVPVSKANVLTF. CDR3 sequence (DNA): TGTGCCAGCAGCTCCCCGACAGTGCCTGTCTCTAAGGCCAACGTCCTGACTTTC.

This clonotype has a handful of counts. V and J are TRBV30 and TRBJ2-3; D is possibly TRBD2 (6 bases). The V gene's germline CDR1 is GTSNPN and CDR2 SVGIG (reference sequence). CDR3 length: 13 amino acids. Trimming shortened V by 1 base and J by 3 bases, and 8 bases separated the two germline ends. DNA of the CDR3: TGTGCCTGGAGTGGTGGGAGGACAGATACGCAGTATTTT. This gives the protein CAWSGGRTDTQYF.

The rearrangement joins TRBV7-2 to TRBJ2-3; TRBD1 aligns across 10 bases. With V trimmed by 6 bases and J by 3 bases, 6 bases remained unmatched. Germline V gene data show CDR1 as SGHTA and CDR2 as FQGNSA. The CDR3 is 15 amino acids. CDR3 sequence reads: CASSADRGSTDTQYF. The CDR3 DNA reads TGTGCCAGCAGTGCGGACAGGGGGTCGACAGATACGCAGTATTTT.

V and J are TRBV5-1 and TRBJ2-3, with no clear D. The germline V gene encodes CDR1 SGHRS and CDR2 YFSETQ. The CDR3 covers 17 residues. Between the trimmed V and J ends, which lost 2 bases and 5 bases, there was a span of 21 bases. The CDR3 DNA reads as TGCGCCAGCAGCTTAGTCCCCGTGGGCCGATCGGAAGATACGCAGTATTTT. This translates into CASSLVPVGRSEDTQYF.

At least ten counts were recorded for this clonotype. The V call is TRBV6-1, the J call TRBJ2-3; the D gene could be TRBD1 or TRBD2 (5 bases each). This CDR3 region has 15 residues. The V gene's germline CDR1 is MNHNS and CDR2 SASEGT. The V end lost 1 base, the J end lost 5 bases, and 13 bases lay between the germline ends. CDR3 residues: CASSEGIGGVDTQYF. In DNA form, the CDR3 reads TGTGCCAGCAGTGAAGGAATTGGGGGAGTAGATACGCAGTATTTT.

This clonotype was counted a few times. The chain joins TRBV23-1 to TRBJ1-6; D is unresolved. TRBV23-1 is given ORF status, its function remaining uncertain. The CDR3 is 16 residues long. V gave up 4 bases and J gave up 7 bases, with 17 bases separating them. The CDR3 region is CASSRNGVQYNSPLHF. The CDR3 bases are TGCGCCAGCAGTCGAAATGGGGTCCAGTACAATTCACCCCTCCACTTT.

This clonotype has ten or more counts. The CDR3 nucleotides read TGTGCCAGCAGTGGACAGGCGAACACCGGGGAGCTGTTTTTT. This translates into CASSGQANTGELFF. The rearrangement joins TRBV12-3 or TRBV12-4 to TRBJ2-2; 7 bases map to TRBD1. The J segment lost 0 bases and the V segment lost 5 bases, leaving 0 bases of the junction unmatched. The CDR3 sequence is 14 residues long.